This T cell receptor (beta chain) appears in the sequencing data of a study of blood T cell repertoires in COVID-19. Across the study: COVID-19 samples from acute and convalescent phases originated in the United States, Italy and Spain. The analysed material was cDNA or gDNA that came from T cells, B-cell-depleted T cells, or PBMCs.

Per the original methods: Estimation of nucleated cell counts was performed using reference gene primer amplification. Data came from immunoSEQ multiplex PCR; TCRdb stores just in-frame clones and leaves some out. The DNA was the basis for D and trimming; V, J and clone size are from that table. The table records about 140,000 clones, 85% to 90% of them present only once. This CDR3 has 13 residues. Deletions cut 3 bases from V and 2 bases from J, with 7 bases between. Germline V gene data show CDR1 as SGHTA and CDR2 as FQGTGA. V usage is TRBV7-3 and J usage is TRBJ1-2; D gene unclear. The sample was peripheral blood. The TCR sequence derives from a woman aged 80 or older with acute or convalescent COVID-19. CDR3 DNA: TGTGCCAGCAGCTTGGGCGGGAACTATGGCTACACCTTC. It yields the protein CASSLGGNYGYTF.